Listed below are T cell receptor beta chains from one sample, sequenced in a study of blood T cell repertoires in COVID-19. Some clones are missing from TCRdb's copy, which holds only in-frame ones; the method was immunoSEQ multiplex PCR. The sample shows about 60,000 clones, just over 85% of them seen only once. The sequenced sample was peripheral blood. Every receptor here comes from a woman over 75 with active COVID-19. Both conserved end residues are part of each CDR3. The D gene is left open where the match is weak. Only some rows state a clone size, as once, few, many or a class for expanded clones.

D,size,J,V,DNA,CDR3
.,.,TRBJ1-5,TRBV6-6,TGTGCCAGCAGCCCCTTGCAGGGCCTTACTGATCAGCCCCAGCATTTT,CASSPLQGLTDQPQHF
TRBD2,.,TRBJ2-5,TRBV4-3,TGCGCCAGCAGCCAAAATCCTCGTGGGGTAGCGGGGGATGAGACCCAGTACTTC,CASSQNPRGVAGDETQYF
.,.,TRBJ2-3,TRBV13,TGTGCCAGCAGCCCGGGTTTGATCGGGGAAACTAGCACAGATACGCAGTATTTT,CASSPGLIGETSTDTQYF
.,.,TRBJ2-5,TRBV18,TGTGCCAGCTCACCCCTCGGGGGGCGCAGGGAGACCCAGTACTTC,CASSPLGGRRETQYF
.,few,TRBJ2-2,TRBV5-4,TGTGCCAGCAGCCGGCTTGGGGCCGGCGGGGAGCTGTTTTTT,CASSRLGAGGELFF
.,few,TRBJ1-5,TRBV18,TGTGCCAGCTCACGGGGAGTTAATCAGCCCCAGCATTTT,CASSRGVNQPQHF
.,few,TRBJ2-3,TRBV15,TGTGCCACCAGCGGGGGACTCACTAGCACAGATACGCAGTATTTT,CATSGGLTSTDTQYF
TRBD1,.,TRBJ1-1,TRBV24-1,TGTGCCACCAGTGAGGGGACAGGGAACACTGAAGCTTTCTTT,CATSEGTGNTEAFF
TRBD1,.,TRBJ2-1,TRBV18,TGTGCCAGCTCACCACCTAGGGGACAGGGGGCGCACTACAATGAGCAGTTCTTC,CASSPPRGQGAHYNEQFF
.,.,TRBJ2-7,TRBV7-8,TGTGCCAGCAGCAGCCGAGGGGGGGCCTACGAGCAGTACTTC,CASSSRGGAYEQYF
.,.,TRBJ1-1,TRBV6-1,TGTGCCAGCAGTGACAGGGACACTGAAGCTTTCTTT,CASSDRDTEAFF
.,.,TRBJ2-5,TRBV6-2/TRBV6-3,TGTGCCAGCAGTTACGGCGGAGAAGAGACCCAGTACTTC,CASSYGGEETQYF
.,.,TRBJ2-7,TRBV29-1,TGCAGCGTTGGCCCTGGGACTCCCGACGAGCAGTACTTC,CSVGPGTPDEQYF
TRBD1,.,TRBJ1-1,TRBV6-5,TGTGCCAGCAGTCTGGACAGGGGGTACACTGAAGCTTTCTTT,CASSLDRGYTEAFF
TRBD1,.,TRBJ1-1,TRBV9,TGTGCCAGCAGCCCACGTGGACAGGGGATGAACACTGAAGCTTTCTTT,CASSPRGQGMNTEAFF
.,.,TRBJ1-6,TRBV3-1/TRBV3-2,TGTGCCAGCAGCTACCGGGCTGCGGGTTCACCCCTCCACTTT,CASSYRAAGSPLHF
.,.,TRBJ2-7,TRBV21-1,TGTGCCAGCAGCAAGGGGACTGAGGAGCAGTACTTC,CASSKGTEEQYF
.,.,TRBJ2-7,TRBV4-2,TGTGCCAGCAGCCAAGGTAGAGGGTACTCCTACGAGCAGTACTTC,CASSQGRGYSYEQYF
.,.,TRBJ2-7,TRBV2,TGTGCCAGCAGCGGACAGAGTACCTACGAGCAGTACTTC,CASSGQSTYEQYF
TRBD1,.,TRBJ1-3,TRBV18,TGTGCCAGCTCACAGGGACAGGTGAGCTCTGGAAACACCATATATTTT,CASSQGQVSSGNTIYF
TRBD1,.,TRBJ2-1,TRBV10-3,TGTGCCATCAGTACTACAGGGGGCAATGAGCAGTTCTTC,CAISTTGGNEQFF
TRBD1,.,TRBJ2-7,TRBV18,TGTGCCAGCTCCCAGGACAGGGAGAAAGACGAGCAGTACTTC,CASSQDREKDEQYF
TRBD2,.,TRBJ2-3,TRBV5-1,TGCGCCAGCAGCTTTACTAGCGGGGGGGCGGGAAGCACAGATACGCAGTATTTT,CASSFTSGGAGSTDTQYF
.,.,TRBJ2-7,TRBV13,TGTGCCAGCAGCCCCCCTAGGGGTTTCGACGAGCAGTACTTC,CASSPPRGFDEQYF
TRBD1,.,TRBJ1-6,TRBV28,TGTGCCAGCAGGGTGGGACAGGGGATAGGAAATTCACCCCTCCACTTT,CASRVGQGIGNSPLHF
.,.,TRBJ2-1,TRBV10-3,TGTGCCTCTCAGCCGTGGGGGTCGGGAGACTACAATGAGCAGTTCTTC,CASQPWGSGDYNEQFF
TRBD2,.,TRBJ2-5,TRBV7-9,TGTGCCAGCAGCTTACGCGGGGGGGACCAAGAGACCCAGTACTTC,CASSLRGGDQETQYF